The rows below give T cell receptor beta chains drawn from one sample of a study of early T cells in non-severe SARS-CoV-2 infection. In TCRdb, the 5' RACE reads were re-called with MiXCR into one record per CDR3 protein. This sample has about 48,000 distinct CDR3 sequences; around a tenth occur once, and the top ten carry about 8.3%. Sample: whole blood. These receptors all stem from an adult who was a healthcare worker with PCR-confirmed SARS-CoV-2 infection or an uninfected control (not recorded which). CDR3s include the opening cysteine and the closing phenylalanine or tryptophan. Fields, in order: clone size, CDR3 length, D gene, J gene, V gene, CDR3 DNA, CDR3 protein. The D gene is left open where the match is weak. Size values are once, few and many counts, or a class for expanded clones, and some rows have none.

-,12,-,TRBJ2-5,TRBV29-1,TGCAGCGTTCCGGATCTAGGGGAGACCCAGTACTTC,CSVPDLGETQYF
many,18,TRBD2,TRBJ2-2,TRBV5-6,TGTGCCAGCAGTGGCGCTAGCGGGAGTCGGAGGAACACCGGGGAGCTGTTTTTT,CASSGASGSRRNTGELFF
few,14,-,TRBJ2-7,TRBV5-1,TGCGCCAGCAGCTTGGCAACGGGGGACTACGAGCAGTACTTC,CASSLATGDYEQYF
few,14,-,TRBJ2-7,TRBV28,TGTGCCAGCAGTTTTCTCCGCATTTTCTACGAGCAGTACTTC,CASSFLRIFYEQYF
many,13,-,TRBJ2-3,TRBV4-1,TGCGCCAGCAGCCAGGCCCGCACAGATACGCAGTATTTT,CASSQARTDTQYF
many,18,TRBD1,TRBJ1-5,TRBV19,TGTGCCAGTAGTAATATCGTCCCGGGACAGGGGGCCAGGCAGCCCCAGCATTTT,CASSNIVPGQGARQPQHF
many,15,TRBD2,TRBJ2-2,TRBV7-7,TGTGCCAGCAGCTTAGGCGGGAGGGGCACCGGGGAGCTGTTTTTT,CASSLGGRGTGELFF
many,13,-,TRBJ2-3,TRBV28,TGTGCCAGCAGCTCGAATGGGAGAGATACGCAGTATTTT,CASSSNGRDTQYF
many,16,TRBD1,TRBJ2-1,TRBV5-1,TGCGCCAGCAGCATCCAGACAGGGTACTCCTACAATGAGCAGTTCTTC,CASSIQTGYSYNEQFF
-,13,TRBD2,TRBJ2-7,TRBV20-1,TGCAGTGCCCCGGGACTAGCGACCTACGAGCAGTACTTC,CSAPGLATYEQYF
few,14,-,TRBJ1-5,TRBV7-2,TGTGCCAGCAGCTCACCCCCAGGGACTCAGCCCCAGCATTTT,CASSSPPGTQPQHF
many,13,-,TRBJ1-2,TRBV12-3/TRBV12-4,TGTGCCAGCAGGGGTAGAACGGACTATGGCTACACCTTC,CASRGRTDYGYTF
-,18,TRBD2,TRBJ2-3,TRBV27,TGTGCCAGCAGTTCTACCGGGACTAGCGGGAGGGCCGTAGATACGCAGTATTTT,CASSSTGTSGRAVDTQYF
many,18,TRBD1,TRBJ1-2,TRBV29-1,TGCAGCGTCCGAGGACAGGGGACGACTTCACTCAGTTACTATGGCTACACCTTC,CSVRGQGTTSLSYYGYTF
-,15,-,TRBJ1-1,TRBV3-1,TGTGCCAGCAGCCAAGATACACAGGCCTACACTGAAGCTTTCTTT,CASSQDTQAYTEAFF
-,13,-,TRBJ1-1,TRBV5-1,TGCGCCAGCAGCTTGGAGCGGGGGCGCGCTGCTTTCTTT,CASSLERGRAAFF
-,12,-,TRBJ2-7,TRBV21-1,TGTGCCAGCGCCCGAGGGCTGAGGGAGCAGTACTTC,CASARGLREQYF
many,14,-,TRBJ2-4,TRBV7-9,TGTGCCAGCAGCCCCGAACCGGCCAAAAACATTCAGTACTTC,CASSPEPAKNIQYF
many,13,-,TRBJ2-7,TRBV7-9,TGTGCCAGCAGCCCCATCGGGCCCTACGAGCAGTACTTC,CASSPIGPYEQYF
few,14,TRBD1,TRBJ1-2,TRBV6-6,TGTGCCAGCAGTTACTCTGACAGGGACTATGGCTACACCTTC,CASSYSDRDYGYTF
many,14,TRBD2,TRBJ2-3,TRBV5-1,TGCGCCAGCAGTCCTAACTCGGGAGGGGATACGCAGTATTTT,CASSPNSGGDTQYF
many,12,-,TRBJ1-6,TRBV27,TGTGCCAGCAGTTTACGAGGGGGGAAAGTCCACTTT,CASSLRGGKVHF
many,14,-,TRBJ2-2,TRBV29-1,TGCAGCGTTAAAAGGGACGGATCCACCGGGGAGCTGTTTTTT,CSVKRDGSTGELFF
-,12,TRBD2,TRBJ2-7,TRBV20-1,TGCAGTGCCCCGACTAGCGTGAACGAGCAGTACTTC,CSAPTSVNEQYF
few,13,-,TRBJ1-2,TRBV11-1,TGTGCCAGCAGCCTGGGACATCTAGATGGCTACACCTTC,CASSLGHLDGYTF
many,13,-,TRBJ2-2,TRBV4-2,TGTGCCAGCAGCCTAGAGAACACCGGGGAGCTGTTTTTT,CASSLENTGELFF
many,14,-,TRBJ1-2,TRBV19,TGTGCCAGTAGACCCCCGGGACTGCTCTATGGCTACACCTTC,CASRPPGLLYGYTF
few,13,-,TRBJ1-2,TRBV21-1,TGTGCCAGCATCCCGACAGGGGGTTTCGGCTACACCTTC,CASIPTGGFGYTF
many,20,TRBD2,TRBJ2-1,TRBV11-2,TGTGCCAGCAGCTTAGACAGGGGACTAGCGGGAGTCCTGGGCTACAATGAGCAGTTCTTC,CASSLDRGLAGVLGYNEQFF
-,13,-,TRBJ2-2,TRBV6-2/TRBV6-3,TGTGCCAGCAACCAGGGCAGCACCGGGGAGCTGTTTTTT,CASNQGSTGELFF
many,15,TRBD1,TRBJ1-1,TRBV12-3/TRBV12-4,TGTGCCAGCAGTCCAAGGACAGGGGGCACCCCTGAAGCTTTCTTT,CASSPRTGGTPEAFF
once,10,-,TRBJ1-4,TRBV6-2/TRBV6-3,TGTGCCACCTACAATGAAAAACTGTTTTTT,CATYNEKLFF